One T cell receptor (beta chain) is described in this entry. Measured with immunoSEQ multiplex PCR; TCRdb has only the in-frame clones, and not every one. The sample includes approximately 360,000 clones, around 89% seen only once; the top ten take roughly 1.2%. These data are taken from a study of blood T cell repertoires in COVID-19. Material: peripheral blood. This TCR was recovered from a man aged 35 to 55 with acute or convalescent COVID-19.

The CDR3 DNA follows: TGCAGTGCTAGTTCAGGGGAGTCAGGCTATGGCTACACCTTC. This encodes CSASSGESGYGYTF. The chain joins TRBV20-1 to TRBJ1-2, with D perhaps TRBD1 (6 bases). The V end was cut by 3 bases, the J end by 4 bases, with 15 bases between. Germline values: CDR1 DFQATT, CDR2 SNEGSKA (reference sequence). The CDR3 has 14 amino acids.